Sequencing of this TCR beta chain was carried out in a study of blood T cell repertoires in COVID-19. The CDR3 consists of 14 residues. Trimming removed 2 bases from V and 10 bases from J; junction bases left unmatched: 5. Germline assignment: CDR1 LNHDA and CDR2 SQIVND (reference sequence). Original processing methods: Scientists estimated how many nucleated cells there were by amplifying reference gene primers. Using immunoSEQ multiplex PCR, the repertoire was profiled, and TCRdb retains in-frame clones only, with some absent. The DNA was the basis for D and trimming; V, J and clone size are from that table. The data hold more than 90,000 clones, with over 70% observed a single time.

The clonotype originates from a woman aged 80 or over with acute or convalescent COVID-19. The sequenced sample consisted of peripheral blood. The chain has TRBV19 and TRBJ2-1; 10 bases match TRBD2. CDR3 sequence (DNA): TGTGCCAGTAGTATAAGCGGGAGGGCCCAAGAGCAGTTCTTC. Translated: CASSISGRAQEQFF.